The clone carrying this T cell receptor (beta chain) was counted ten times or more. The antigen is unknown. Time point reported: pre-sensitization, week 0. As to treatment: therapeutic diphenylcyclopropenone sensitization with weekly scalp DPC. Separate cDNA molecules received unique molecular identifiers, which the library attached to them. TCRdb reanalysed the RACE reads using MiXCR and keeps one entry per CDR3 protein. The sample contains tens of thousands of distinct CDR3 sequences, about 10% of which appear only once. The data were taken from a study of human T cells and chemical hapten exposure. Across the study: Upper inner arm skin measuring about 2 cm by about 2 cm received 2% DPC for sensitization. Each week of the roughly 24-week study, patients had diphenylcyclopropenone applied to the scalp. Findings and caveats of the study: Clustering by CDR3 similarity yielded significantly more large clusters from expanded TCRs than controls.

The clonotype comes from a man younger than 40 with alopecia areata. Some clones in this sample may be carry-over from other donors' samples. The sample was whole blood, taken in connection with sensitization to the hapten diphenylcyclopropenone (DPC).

The CDR3 nucleotides read TGTGCCAGCTCACCACTTAGTGGGGGGCCACAAGAGACCCAGTACTTC. It is translated as CASSPLSGGPQETQYF. V usage is TRBV18 and J usage is TRBJ2-5; possibly TRBD1 or TRBD2 for D (6 bases each). V was cut by 1 base and J by 2 bases, with 14 bases left in between. The CDR3 contains 16 residues. The germline V gene has CDR1 KGHSH and CDR2 LQKENI. Full variable domain (outside the CDR3, taken from reference TRBV18 and TRBJ2-5): NAGVMQNPRHLVRRRGQEARLRCSPMKGHSHVYWYRQLPEEGLKFMVYLQKENIIDESGMPKERFSAEFPKEGPSILRIQQVVRGDSAAYFCASSPLSGGPQETQYFGPGTRLLVL.